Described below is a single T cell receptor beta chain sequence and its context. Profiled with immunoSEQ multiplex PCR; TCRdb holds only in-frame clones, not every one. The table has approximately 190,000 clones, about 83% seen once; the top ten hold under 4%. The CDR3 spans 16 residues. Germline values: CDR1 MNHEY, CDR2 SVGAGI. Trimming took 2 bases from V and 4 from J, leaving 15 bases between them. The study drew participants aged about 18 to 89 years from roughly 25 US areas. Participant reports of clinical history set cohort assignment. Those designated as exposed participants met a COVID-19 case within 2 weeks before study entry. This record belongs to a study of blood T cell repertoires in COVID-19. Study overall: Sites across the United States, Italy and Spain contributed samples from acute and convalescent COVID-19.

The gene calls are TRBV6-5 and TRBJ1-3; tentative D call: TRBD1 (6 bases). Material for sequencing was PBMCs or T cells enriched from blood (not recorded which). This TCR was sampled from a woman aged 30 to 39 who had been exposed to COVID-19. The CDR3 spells CASSYGVKGVGNTIYF. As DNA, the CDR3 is TGTGCCAGCAGTTACGGTGTCAAGGGGGTGGGAAACACCATATATTTT.